Shown below are 22 T cell receptor beta chains from a single sample sequenced in a study of vaccination effects on CD4 cells after COVID-19. Their antigen targets remain unknown. Pools of viral peptides were used by the ViraFEST assay to expand antigen-specific CD4+ T cells ahead of sequencing. Isolation of CD4+ T cells took place after approximately ten days of culture. Sequenced by immunoSEQ multiplex PCR; TCRdb stores in-frame clones only, minus some. The sample includes about 8,100 clones, around 79% of them seen just once. The sequencing here drew on CD4+ T cells from PBMCs cultured with HCoV-229E spike peptides, taken before COVID-19 vaccination. All receptors derive from a human donor who received a COVID-19 vaccine.

The chain recombines TRBV10-1 with TRBJ1-1; no clear D gene. V lost 4 bases and J 1 base, leaving 10 bases between the germline ends. Looked up from germline, CDR1 is WNHNN and CDR2 is SYGVQD (reference sequence). This CDR3 spans 14 amino acids. The CDR3 DNA reads TGCGCCAGCAGTGGGCAACAAGGGAACACTGAAGCTTTCTTT. Amino acid sequence: CASSGQQGNTEAFF.

This clone was counted only a few times. The chain carries TRBV11-2 and TRBJ2-7; D is uncertain. CDR1 and CDR2 (germline): SGHAT, FQNNGV. V was clipped by 5 bases and J by 1 base, with 3 bases between them. The CDR3 runs to 11 residues. The CDR3 DNA follows: TGTGCCAGCAGCCGTTCCTACGAGCAGTACTTC. This sequence encodes CASSRSYEQYF. The full variable domain, completed using reference TRBV11-2 and TRBJ2-7, is EAGVAQSPRYKIIEKRQSVAFWCNPISGHATLYWYQQILGQGPKLLIQFQNNGVVDDSQLPKDRFSAERLKGVDSTLKIQPAKLEDSAVYLCASSRSYEQYFGPGTRLTVT.

J is TRBJ1-6 and V is TRBV12-3 or TRBV12-4, with D unresolved. CDR3 length equals 11 residues. V was cut by 3 bases and J by 7 bases, with 1 base left in between. The CDR3 region has the DNA TGTGCCAGCAGTTTGAATTCACCCCTCCACTTT. Translating it yields CASSLNSPLHF.

The rearrangement uses TRBV11-3 and TRBJ2-3; 11 nucleotides align to TRBD2. This CDR3 contains 16 residues. Germline V gene sequence: CDR1 SGHNT, CDR2 YENEEA. Trimming cost V 1 base and J 5 bases; bases outside gene matches: 5. In DNA form, the CDR3 reads TGTGCCAGCAGCTTAGTGACTAGCGGGGCTGGAGATACGCAGTATTTT. Translating it yields CASSLVTSGAGDTQYF.

J is TRBJ2-3 and V is TRBV12-3 or TRBV12-4; D is perhaps TRBD1 (5 bases). This CDR3 is 13 amino acids long. Trimming shortened V by 6 bases and J by 2 bases, and 9 bases separated the two germline ends. The CDR3 loop reads CASRAGSTDTQYF. In DNA, the CDR3 is TGTGCCAGCAGAGCAGGGTCCACAGATACGCAGTATTTT.

This chain links TRBV6-5 with TRBJ2-7, with no clear D. The germline gives CDR1 MNHEY, CDR2 SVGAGI. Trimming cost V 2 bases and J 4 bases, with 6 bases left between them. This CDR3 has 12 residues. The CDR3, as DNA: TGTGCCAGCAGTTACAGAGGTTACGAGCAGTACTTC. Translated, it gives CASSYRGYEQYF.

The table lists this clone with a few counts. This chain connects TRBV7-9 to TRBJ1-5; 8 nucleotides line up with TRBD1. CDR1 is SEHNR and CDR2 is FQNEAQ in the germline V gene (reference sequence). This CDR3 comprises 13 residues. Unmatched junction bases numbered 5, after V lost 6 bases and J lost 7 bases. The CDR3 sequence: CASSSQGDQPQHF. In DNA form, the CDR3 reads TGTGCCAGCAGTTCACAGGGGGACCAGCCCCAGCATTTT.

This sequence joins TRBV7-9 and TRBJ2-1; weak D call: TRBD2 (5 bases). V lost 1 base, J lost 13 bases, and 11 bases lay in between. The CDR3 is made up of 12 amino acids. Germline CDR1 is SEHNR and CDR2 is FQNEAQ (reference sequence). In nucleotides, the CDR3 is TGTGCCAGCAGCTTAGGATCCGAGGGTCAGTTCTTC. It is translated as CASSLGSEGQFF.

This clone has a handful of counts. The V gene is TRBV2, the J gene TRBJ2-7, with D perhaps matching TRBD1 (5 bases). The V end was cut by 7 bases, the J end by 2 bases, with 12 bases between. Germline V gene lookup returns CDR1 SNHLY and CDR2 FYNNEI. The CDR3 runs 13 residues. The CDR3 reads CASKKGHPYEQYF. In DNA, the CDR3 is TGTGCCAGCAAAAAGGGGCACCCCTACGAGCAGTACTTC.

The rearrangement uses TRBV19 and TRBJ2-2; 10 bases fit TRBD2. CDR1 is LNHDA and CDR2 is SQIVND in the germline V gene (reference sequence). The CDR3 has 18 amino acids. V lost 5 bases and J lost 0; bases outside the gene matches: 9. The CDR3 DNA follows: TGTGCCAGTAGTTCCCTACTAGCGGGGTCCGCGAACACCGGGGAGCTGTTTTTT. This encodes CASSSLLAGSANTGELFF. The full variable domain, completed using reference TRBV19 and TRBJ2-2, is DGGITQSPKYLFRKEGQNVTLSCEQNLNHDAMYWYRQDPGQGLRLIYYSQIVNDFQKGDIAEGYSVSREKKESFPLTVTSAQKNPTAFYLCASSSLLAGSANTGELFFGEGSRLTVL.

This clone was seen just once. J is TRBJ1-4 and V is TRBV30; D is unresolved. The V end lost 2 bases, the J end lost 10 bases, and 14 bases lay between the germline ends. The CDR3 has 13 residues. Germline CDR1 GTSNPN, CDR2 SVGIG (reference sequence). CDR3: CAWSPGDSRKLFF. CDR3 nucleotides: TGTGCCTGGAGTCCGGGTGATTCCCGAAAACTGTTTTTT.

The rearrangement joins TRBV3-1 (or the pseudogene TRBV3-2) to TRBJ2-7; D gene unclear. There are 14 residues in the CDR3. Trimming took 1 base from V and 1 from J, leaving 8 bases between them. The germline gives CDR1 LGHDT, CDR2 YNNKEL (reference sequence). CDR3 loop: CASSQGTDSYEQYF. CDR3 DNA: TGTGCCAGCAGCCAAGGTACAGATTCCTACGAGCAGTACTTC.

The chain uses TRBV3-1 (or the pseudogene TRBV3-2) and TRBJ1-2, with D unclear. CDR3 length: 13 residues. The V gene lost 4 bases and the J gene lost 9 bases, with 15 bases spanning the gap. The V gene's germline CDR1 is LGHDT and CDR2 YNNKEL (reference sequence). Here the CDR3 reads CASSLENKRCYTF. CDR3 coding DNA: TGTGCCAGCAGCCTTGAAAACAAGCGGTGCTACACCTTC.

The chain links TRBV6-2 or TRBV6-3 to TRBJ2-7, with 15 nucleotides matching TRBD2. Trimming cost V 4 bases and J 0 bases; bases outside gene matches: 7. The CDR3 has 18 amino acids. Germline loops: CDR1 MNHEY, CDR2 SVGEGT. The CDR3 loop is CASSSGTSGRSFSYEQYF. The DNA of the CDR3 is TGTGCCAGCAGTTCCGGGACTAGCGGGAGGTCCTTCTCCTACGAGCAGTACTTC.

This chain links TRBV7-9 with TRBJ2-7; TRBD1 or TRBD2 may be the D gene (6 bases each). The ends were cut back, 10 bases at V and 0 bases at J, with 10 bases in the middle. The germline V gene has CDR1 SEHNR and CDR2 FQNEAQ (reference sequence). The CDR3 runs to 12 residues. CDR3 coding DNA: TGTGCCACCCGGGGGCGCTCCTACGAGCAGTACTTC. It codes for CATRGRSYEQYF.

V gene TRBV5-1 combines with J gene TRBJ2-7, with D hard to call. The CDR3 spans 15 residues. Per the germline V gene, CDR1 is SGHRS and CDR2 is YFSETQ. V gave up 0 bases and J gave up 6 bases, with 16 bases separating them. CDR3 protein: CASSLGLEVLGEQYF. CDR3 coding DNA: TGCGCCAGCAGCTTGGGCCTTGAGGTTTTGGGCGAGCAGTACTTC.

The chain uses TRBV10-3 and TRBJ1-1; D may be TRBD1 (6 bases). Looked up from germline, CDR1 is ENHRY and CDR2 is SYGVKD. Trimming took 8 bases from V and 1 from J, leaving 11 bases between them. The CDR3 is 13 amino acids. CDR3 sequence (DNA): TGTGCCATCTGGGGGCCAGGGAACACTGAAGCTTTCTTT. As protein: CAIWGPGNTEAFF.

This sequence joins TRBV27 and TRBJ2-5; D gene ambiguous. CDR1 is MNHEY and CDR2 is SMNVEV in the germline V gene (reference sequence). The CDR3 is 14 amino acids. V was shortened by 6 bases and J by 7 bases, with 18 bases between the two germline ends. The CDR3: CASSPLLGVGTQYF. CDR3 in DNA: TGTGCCAGCAGCCCTCTACTTGGGGTGGGGACCCAGTACTTC.

In nucleotides, the CDR3 is TGCGCCAGCAGCCTTATCGGGACTAGCGGTTGGGGTGAGCAGTTCTTC. It translates to CASSLIGTSGWGEQFF. The chain joins TRBV5-1 to TRBJ2-1; 11 nucleotides line up with TRBD2. Germline CDR1 reads SGHRS; CDR2 reads YFSETQ. The CDR3 loop spans 16 amino acids. Trimming removed 4 bases from V and 9 bases from J; junction bases left unmatched: 12.

The chain carries TRBV2 and TRBJ1-1; the D is unclear. V was clipped by 5 bases and J by 4 bases, with 8 bases between them. CDR3 length: 12 amino acids. Germline V gives CDR1 SNHLY, CDR2 FYNNEI. CDR3 in amino acids: CASSSGVTEAFF. As DNA, the CDR3 is TGTGCCAGCAGTTCCGGTGTCACTGAAGCTTTCTTT.

The gene calls are TRBV2 and TRBJ2-7, with a possible D match to TRBD2 (7 bases). V was pared by 7 bases and J by 3 bases, with 22 bases between. From germline, CDR1 is SNHLY and CDR2 FYNNEI. CDR3 length: 16 amino acids. The CDR3, as DNA: TGTGCCAGCATCCCAGCCCCCCCGGGGGGCAACTACGAGCAGTACTTC. It codes for CASIPAPPGGNYEQYF.

The chain couples TRBV25-1 to TRBJ2-1, with 7 bases identical to TRBD2. V gave up 6 bases and J gave up 8 bases; unmatched junction bases: 22. The germline V gene encodes CDR1 MGHDK and CDR2 SYGVNS. CDR3 size: 18 residues. In DNA, the CDR3 is TGTGCCAGCAGCGGAACCTTTAGGATGGGGGGGGTGGGCTATGAGCAGTTCTTC. Encoded protein: CASSGTFRMGGVGYEQFF.